The sequence of this T cell receptor beta chain was determined in a study of T cells in Graves' hyperthyroidism and ophthalmopathy. A note on this clonotype: Its specificity is not known.

Broader study findings: The majority of expanded thyroid clonotypes above 0.001 also appeared in blood.

Trimming shortened V by 8 bases and J by 0 bases, and 8 bases separated the two germline ends. This CDR3 is built from 13 residues. Per the germline V gene, CDR1 is LNHNV and CDR2 is YYDKDF (reference sequence). No progression to ophthalmopathy during 18 months of follow-up defined stable disease. Newly diagnosed hyperthyroidism, duration under 2 months, in patients aged 18 to 65. The PBMCs were taken from about 9.7 ml of fresh peripheral blood. TCR beta CDR3 region amplification was performed from RNA transcripts. The study used the HTBI primer set for a first-round RT-PCR of the TCR CDR3. Each CDR3 protein gets one entry after TCRdb re-called the multiplex PCR reads with MiXCR. The sample includes about 840,000 distinct CDR3 sequences, 38% of them seen just once.

Sequences were obtained from blood. The sequence was collected from a man between 18 and 29 years old with Graves' hyperthyroidism. V gene TRBV15 combines with J gene TRBJ1-5; D perhaps matches TRBD1 (5 bases). The CDR3, as DNA: TGTGCCACCGCGGGGACTAGCAATCAGCCCCAGCATTTT. As protein: CATAGTSNQPQHF.